These T cell receptor beta chains were read from a single sample in a study of blood T cells in healthy people across ages. A single record per CDR3 protein comes from TCRdb applying MiXCR to the 5' RACE reads. The sample gives 1,500,000 or so distinct CDR3 sequences, approximately 59% of which show up once; 6.5% to 8% is in the top ten. The sequenced sample consisted of blood. Receptors were obtained from a man aged 18 to 30 in good health. Each CDR3 is given with its conserved first and last residue. D genes are given only for firm matches. Only some rows state a clone size, as once, few, many or a class for expanded clones.

V gene	D gene	J gene	clone size	CDR3 length	CDR3 protein	CDR3 DNA
TRBV4-1	TRBD2	TRBJ2-5	.	16	CASSHRLAGPLETQYF	TGCGCCAGCAGCCATAGACTAGCGGGGCCCTTAGAGACCCAGTACTTC
TRBV13	.	TRBJ2-3	.	16	CASSFSNPPGDETQYF	TGTGCCAGCAGCTTTAGTAATCCCCCGGGGGATGAGACGCAGTATTTT
TRBV4-1	.	TRBJ1-1	.	14	CASSHPGLATEAFF	TGCGCCAGCAGCCACCCGGGTCTCGCCACTGAAGCTTTCTTT
TRBV24-1	.	TRBJ2-5	once	15	CATSDLVGGWETQYF	TGTGCCACCAGTGATTTGGTGGGAGGCTGGGAGACCCAGTACTTC
TRBV25-1	.	TRBJ2-7	.	15	CASSGLGGPFYEQYF	TGTGCCAGCAGTGGTTTGGGGGGACCTTTCTACGAGCAGTACTTC
TRBV27	.	TRBJ1-4	.	17	CASSLMGGHLMGEKLFF	TGTGCCAGCAGTTTAATGGGGGGACACCTAATGGGGGAAAAACTGTTTTTT
TRBV13	TRBD1	TRBJ1-2	.	18	CASSLQGARLRGYYGYTF	TGTGCCAGCAGCTTACAGGGGGCGAGATTGAGGGGTTACTATGGCTACACCTTC
TRBV12-3/TRBV12-4	TRBD1	TRBJ1-5	.	17	CASSSMSGTGSHQPQHF	TGTGCCAGCAGTTCAATGTCCGGGACAGGGAGTCATCAGCCCCAGCATTTT
TRBV10-3	TRBD1	TRBJ1-5	.	16	CATTGAQGRGNQPQHF	TGTGCCACGACAGGGGCACAGGGCAGAGGCAATCAGCCCCAGCATTTT
TRBV12-5	.	TRBJ2-1	few	16	CASGLVPGNIGNEQFF	TGTGCTAGTGGTTTGGTCCCAGGGAATATAGGGAATGAGCAGTTCTTC
TRBV7-9	.	TRBJ2-1	.	11	CASSLRAGGFF	TGTGCCAGCAGTTTAAGAGCAGGAGGGTTCTTC
TRBV2	.	TRBJ2-7	.	13	CASEGTRQYEQYF	TGTGCCAGCGAGGGGACTCGCCAATACGAGCAGTACTTC
TRBV4-1	.	TRBJ2-4	.	15	CASSQDYPLSGEQYF	TGCGCCAGCAGCCAAGATTATCCCCTTAGTGGGGAGCAGTACTTC
TRBV3-1	.	TRBJ2-7	.	17	CASSQTYGGLSPYEQYF	TGTGCCAGCAGCCAAACGTACGGCGGACTCTCCCCCTACGAGCAGTACTTC
TRBV4-2	.	TRBJ2-1	few	17	CASSPMGVSGAYNEQFF	TGTGCCAGCAGCCCCATGGGGGTCTCCGGGGCCTACAATGAGCAGTTCTTC
TRBV4-1	.	TRBJ2-7	.	13	CASSHPGLYEQYF	TGCGCCAGCAGCCATCCGGGACTCTACGAGCAGTACTTC
TRBV20-1	TRBD1	TRBJ2-7	.	14	CSARVGDRAYEQYF	TGCAGTGCTAGGGTTGGGGACAGAGCCTACGAGCAGTACTTC
TRBV7-2	TRBD1	TRBJ2-5	once	13	CASSDRGVVDQYF	TGTGCCAGCAGCGACAGGGGGGTCGTAGATCAGTACTTC
TRBV29-1	TRBD2	TRBJ2-5	few	14	CSVGLAGGANEQYF	TGCAGCGTTGGACTAGCGGGAGGCGCCAATGAGCAGTACTTC
TRBV5-1	.	TRBJ1-2	few	14	CASSLVGSMDGYTF	TGCGCCAGCAGCTTAGTAGGTTCGATGGATGGCTACACCTTC
TRBV5-1	.	TRBJ2-4	.	15	CASSLPQPGRNIQYF	TGCGCCAGCAGCTTACCCCAGCCCGGGAGAAACATTCAGTACTTC
TRBV10-3	TRBD2	TRBJ2-3	.	15	CAISRLAGGSDTQYF	TGTGCCATCAGCAGACTAGCGGGGGGAAGTGATACGCAGTATTTT
TRBV20-1	TRBD2	TRBJ2-7	.	14	CSAQTPREGYEQYF	TGCAGTGCTCAAACCCCCAGGGAGGGCTACGAGCAGTACTTC
TRBV4-1	TRBD1	TRBJ1-3	once	16	CASSQWGQPAGNTIYF	TGCGCCAGCAGCCAATGGGGACAGCCGGCTGGAAACACCATATATTTT
TRBV4-1	.	TRBJ2-5	.	15	CASSRRGVNQETQYF	TGCGCCAGCAGCCGCCGTGGGGTAAACCAAGAGACCCAGTACTTC
TRBV12-3/TRBV12-4	TRBD1	TRBJ1-2	.	15	CASNSWDRRNYGYTF	TGTGCCAGCAACTCTTGGGACAGAAGAAACTATGGCTACACCTTC
TRBV29-1	TRBD2	TRBJ2-1	.	12	CSVAGGSNEQFF	TGCAGCGTAGCGGGAGGGAGTAATGAGCAGTTCTTC
TRBV18	.	TRBJ2-6	.	16	CASSPRGIPSRDVLTF	TGTGCCAGCTCACCACGCGGTATCCCCAGTAGGGACGTCCTGACTTTC
TRBV3-1	TRBD2	TRBJ2-3	.	17	CASSPPNFRDYSDTQYF	TGTGCCAGCAGCCCGCCTAATTTCCGGGACTATTCAGATACGCAGTATTTT
TRBV7-2	.	TRBJ1-5	.	17	CASPIPTGRITNQPQHF	TGTGCCAGCCCTATACCAACGGGACGGATTACCAATCAGCCCCAGCATTTT
TRBV12-3/TRBV12-4	.	TRBJ2-3	.	12	CASASLADTQYF	TGTGCCAGCGCGAGTCTGGCAGATACGCAGTATTTT
TRBV27	.	TRBJ1-2	.	15	CASSLGDSGGYGYTF	TGTGCCAGCAGTTTAGGTGACTCCGGTGGCTATGGCTACACCTTC
TRBV18	TRBD2	TRBJ2-4	.	15	CASSPQGLAGNIQYF	TGTGCCAGCTCACCACAAGGACTAGCGGGAAACATTCAGTACTTC
TRBV5-6	.	TRBJ2-7	.	15	CASSLGAGSFYEQYF	TGTGCCAGCAGCTTGGGTGCAGGTTCTTTCTACGAGCAGTACTTC
TRBV7-9	TRBD2	TRBJ2-3	.	15	CASSPPGLAIDTQYF	TGTGCCAGCAGTCCCCCGGGACTAGCAATTGATACGCAGTATTTT
TRBV4-3	.	TRBJ2-3	.	15	CASSQAFLNADTQYF	TGCGCCAGCAGCCAAGCCTTCTTGAACGCTGATACGCAGTATTTT
TRBV21-1	.	TRBJ2-4	.	15	CALWDMGRAKNIRYF	TGTGCCCTATGGGATATGGGAAGAGCCAAAAACATTCGGTACTTC
TRBV4-1	TRBD2	TRBJ2-1	.	15	CASTLAGESYNEQFF	TGCGCCAGCACCCTAGCGGGAGAGTCCTACAATGAGCAGTTCTTC
TRBV2	.	TRBJ1-2	.	16	CASSEAPGHNYYGYTF	TGTGCCAGCAGTGAAGCCCCGGGACATAATTACTATGGCTACACCTTC
TRBV27	TRBD1	TRBJ2-7	.	14	CASSLSGDSGEQYF	TGTGCCAGCAGTTTATCGGGGGACAGTGGGGAGCAGTACTTC
TRBV20-1	.	TRBJ2-3	.	12	CSARLEGSTQYF	TGCAGTGCTAGGTTGGAGGGAAGTACGCAGTATTTT
TRBV20-1	.	TRBJ2-1	.	14	CSARAVAVYNEQFF	TGCAGTGCTAGAGCGGTAGCGGTCTACAATGAGCAGTTCTTC
TRBV5-1	TRBD1	TRBJ2-7	few	16	CASSQAGTGVPYEQYF	TGCGCCAGCAGCCAGGCCGGGACAGGGGTTCCCTACGAGCAGTACTTC
TRBV10-3	.	TRBJ2-1	.	13	CAISERRGNEQFF	TGTGCCATCAGTGAGCGTCGGGGCAATGAGCAGTTCTTC
TRBV4-3	TRBD1	TRBJ2-5	few	14	CASSQPGQQETQYF	TGCGCCAGCAGCCAACCGGGACAGCAAGAGACCCAGTACTTC
TRBV7-9	TRBD1	TRBJ2-5	.	14	CASRARGRGETQYF	TGTGCCAGTCGAGCCAGGGGGAGAGGGGAGACCCAGTACTTC
TRBV12-3/TRBV12-4	TRBD1	TRBJ2-1	many	15	CASSLGQSSYNEQFF	TGCGCCAGCAGCTTGGGACAGAGCTCCTACAATGAGCAGTTCTTC